The clone carrying this T cell receptor (beta chain) appeared many times. No antigen is known for it. The entry originates in a study of T-cell memory formation after mild COVID-19. The V gene lost 0 bases and the J gene lost 5 bases, with 13 bases spanning the gap. The CDR3 runs to 15 residues. From germline, CDR1 is SGHTA and CDR2 FQGNSA. TCRdb fed the 5' RACE reads into MiXCR, producing one record per CDR3 protein. Among 350,000 or so distinct CDR3 sequences, 20% to 25% were seen once, and the ten largest hold 21%. Study observations and caveats: A second wave of clones peaked on day 37, and their SARS-CoV-2 specificity went unconfirmed.

The sequencing sample was made of PBMCs or a T cell subset sorted from them (not recorded which). The clonotype originates from a man aged 18 to 30 who had mild COVID-19 (a few samples of this study predate the infection). Cell type and time point are not known. The chain has TRBV7-2 and TRBJ2-5; D is unclear. The CDR3 sequence: CASSLAQGSRETQYF. The CDR3 bases are TGTGCCAGCAGCTTAGCGCAAGGGTCGAGGGAGACCCAGTACTTC.